These 17 T cell receptor beta chains were sequenced from one sample in a study of blood T cell repertoires in COVID-19. Data came from immunoSEQ multiplex PCR; TCRdb stores just in-frame clones and leaves some out. The sample includes more than 300,000 clones, roughly 86% of them seen just once. The sequenced material came from peripheral blood. The receptors come from a woman younger than 45 with COVID-19, enrolled during active disease.

The chain employs TRBV2 and TRBJ2-3, with D unclear. In germline, CDR1 is SNHLY, CDR2 FYNNEI. This CDR3 is 18 amino acids long. The V end lost 0 bases, the J end lost 2 bases, and 18 bases lay between the germline ends. The CDR3 loop reads CASSEALLGAPPTDTQYF. For the CDR3, the DNA is TGTGCCAGCAGTGAAGCGCTTCTTGGAGCCCCCCCCACAGATACGCAGTATTTT. The full variable domain, with the rest looked up from reference TRBV2 and TRBJ2-3, is EPEVTQTPSHQVTQMGQEVILRCVPISNHLYFYWYRQILGQKVEFLVSFYNNEISEKSEIFDDQFSVERPDGSNFTLKIRSTKLEDSAMYFCASSEALLGAPPTDTQYFGPGTRLTVL.

This chain links TRBV2 with TRBJ1-1; 7 nucleotides align to TRBD1. The CDR3 runs 14 residues. From germline, CDR1 is SNHLY and CDR2 FYNNEI. V gave up 4 bases and J gave up 0 bases; unmatched junction bases: 2. CDR3 amino acids: CASSGGQLNTEAFF. The DNA for the CDR3 is TGTGCCAGCAGTGGGGGACAGTTGAACACTGAAGCTTTCTTT.

The chain combines TRBV7-2 with TRBJ2-5; tentative D call: TRBD2 (5 bases). CDR3 length: 17 amino acids. V lost 6 bases and J 5 bases, leaving 25 bases between the germline ends. Germline values: CDR1 SGHTA, CDR2 FQGNSA. The CDR3 coding sequence is TGTGCCAGCAGTTCGATAGTGCGGCAGGCGGGCCTCGAGACCCAGTACTTC. This encodes CASSSIVRQAGLETQYF.

A word on this clone: The sample carries other DNA sequences with the same CDR3. The V call is TRBV2, the J call TRBJ2-2; D is perhaps TRBD2 (5 bases). The germline V gene encodes CDR1 SNHLY and CDR2 FYNNEI. This CDR3 has 13 amino acids. V dropped 5 bases and J dropped 1 base, with 5 bases sitting between them. The CDR3 sequence: CASSRENTGELFF. CDR3 coding DNA: TGTGCCAGCAGTCGGGAGAACACCGGGGAGCTGTTTTTT.

This clone was found a few times. This chain uses TRBV7-2 with TRBJ1-2; possible D gene TRBD1, 5 bases. There are 14 residues in the CDR3. The V end lost 1 base, the J end lost 4 bases, and 10 bases lay between the germline ends. Germline-derived CDR1 and CDR2 are SGHTA and FQGNSA. The CDR3 spells CASSLVQGAYGYTF. CDR3 DNA: TGTGCCAGCAGCTTAGTTCAGGGTGCCTATGGCTACACCTTC.

The V gene is TRBV28, the J gene TRBJ2-7; maybe TRBD2 (6 bases). The V and J ends lost 8 bases and 0 bases respectively, with 17 bases between them. This CDR3 has 15 residues. The germline V gene has CDR1 MDHEN and CDR2 SYDVKM. The CDR3 coding sequence is TGTGCCAGCCATTCTCGGGGGTACAGCTCCTACGAGCAGTACTTC. Its translation is CASHSRGYSSYEQYF.

The CDR3: CASSLLGLAGGTDTQYF. CDR3 DNA: TGTGCCAGCAGCCTCCTAGGACTAGCGGGAGGAACAGATACGCAGTATTTT. V gene TRBV3-1 (or the pseudogene TRBV3-2) combines with J gene TRBJ2-3, with TRBD2 identical over 14 bases. CDR1 LGHDT and CDR2 YNNKEL come from the germline V gene (reference sequence). The CDR3 covers 17 residues. V shed 4 bases, J shed 3 bases, and the junction held 6 bases outside the gene matches.

The chain uses TRBV12-5 and TRBJ2-3, with D maybe TRBD1 (6 bases). Trimming removed 1 base at V and 4 bases at J, with 9 bases between. Germline CDR1 LGHNT, CDR2 FRNRAP. This CDR3 comprises 14 residues. The CDR3 is CASGLDRVSDTQYF. The CDR3 DNA reads TGTGCTAGTGGTTTGGACAGGGTTTCAGATACGCAGTATTTT.

The chain recombines TRBV18 with TRBJ2-5; 8 bases match TRBD1. There are 14 residues in the CDR3. CDR1 is KGHSH and CDR2 is LQKENI in the germline V gene. The V and J ends lost 3 bases and 2 bases, in that order; junction bases with no gene match: 2. This CDR3 reads CASSPGQGQETQYF. The CDR3 nucleotides read TGTGCCAGCTCACCCGGACAGGGACAAGAGACCCAGTACTTC.

The rearrangement links TRBV27 to TRBJ1-2; the match to TRBD1 covers 7 bases. CDR3 length equals 13 residues. Looked up from germline, CDR1 is MNHEY and CDR2 is SMNVEV (reference sequence). Germline trimming cut 3 bases from V and 5 bases from J; bases unmatched to any gene: 3. This CDR3 reads CASSFLGQYGYTF. The CDR3 region has the DNA TGTGCCAGCAGTTTTTTGGGACAGTATGGCTACACCTTC.

J is TRBJ2-1 and V is TRBV5-1, with TRBD2 identical over 7 bases. Looked up from germline, CDR1 is SGHRS and CDR2 is YFSETQ. The CDR3 spans 15 residues. Germline trimming cut 0 bases from V and 8 bases from J; bases unmatched to any gene: 8. CDR3 residues: CASSLGEAGVDEQFF. DNA of the CDR3: TGCGCCAGCAGCTTGGGGGAGGCGGGGGTGGATGAGCAGTTCTTC.

This sequence joins TRBV5-1 and TRBJ2-5; D might be TRBD1 (6 bases). V was cut by 1 base and J by 5 bases, with 15 bases left in between. From germline, CDR1 is SGHRS and CDR2 YFSETQ. The CDR3 has 15 residues. The CDR3 DNA reads TGCGCCAGCAGCTTGTCAGGGGCGACCGAGGAGACCCAGTACTTC. Its protein product is CASSLSGATEETQYF.

This chain connects TRBV27 to TRBJ2-2; 8 bases map to TRBD1. Unmatched junction bases numbered 9, after V lost 5 bases and J lost 1 base. The CDR3 runs to 17 residues. Germline CDR1 reads MNHEY; CDR2 reads SMNVEV (reference sequence). Here the CDR3 DNA reads TGTGCCAGCAGTCCCATACCTGGACAGGGGAACACCGGGGAGCTGTTTTTT. It codes for CASSPIPGQGNTGELFF.

The genes are TRBV5-1 and TRBJ1-6, with 8 bases fitting TRBD1. Germline-derived CDR1 and CDR2 are SGHRS and YFSETQ. The CDR3 is made up of 14 amino acids. V lost 2 bases, J lost 8 bases, and 3 bases stayed unmatched. The CDR3 loop reads CASSFGQGDSPLHF. CDR3 bases: TGCGCCAGCAGCTTCGGACAGGGTGATTCACCCCTCCACTTT.

The V call is TRBV28, the J call TRBJ2-1; TRBD2 aligns across 10 bases. Trimming took 6 bases from V and 6 from J; bases not matched to a gene: 11. Germline V gives CDR1 MDHEN, CDR2 SYDVKM. CDR3 length: 16 amino acids. The DNA of the CDR3 is TGTGCCAGCAGCGAATCTCGGACTAGCGGCCCCAATGAGCAGTTCTTC. Protein product: CASSESRTSGPNEQFF.

CDR3 nucleotides: TGTGCCTGGAGTGTAGGGGGCACAGATACGCAGTATTTT. Amino acids: CAWSVGGTDTQYF. This chain connects TRBV30 to TRBJ2-3; the D gene is possibly TRBD1 (5 bases). V was clipped by 0 bases and J by 1 base, with 5 bases between them. This CDR3 has 13 residues. CDR1 is GTSNPN and CDR2 is SVGIG in the germline V gene (reference sequence).

This clone was seen only once. The gene calls are TRBV6-5 and TRBJ2-3; 8 bases are shared with TRBD1. This CDR3 comprises 15 residues. CDR1 is MNHEY and CDR2 is SVGAGI in the germline V gene. J lost 1 base, V lost 4 bases, and 4 bases had no gene match. CDR3 sequence reads: CASSSETGGTDTQYF. The DNA of the CDR3 is TGTGCCAGCAGTTCGGAGACAGGGGGCACAGATACGCAGTATTTT.